This T cell receptor beta chain was observed in a study of cytomegalovirus exposure and HLA in healthy donors. This PCR relied on a set of 60 Vbeta primers and 13 Jbeta primers. The method was immunoSEQ multiplex PCR; TCRdb's version includes in-frame clones alone and lacks a portion of them. The sample shows roughly 150,000 clones, about four fifths of them seen only once. As to this clone: Its antigen remains unidentified.

Study-wide findings and caveats: For most subjects, TCR beta sequences were reported to predict HLA-A and HLA-B alleles with accuracy. CMV antigen specificity was confirmed in vitro for a few CMV-associated chains. Most TCR sequences were seen very rarely across donors, but some public TCRs occurred in many. In a later analysis, at a false discovery rate of 0.05, 15,000 to 20,000 TCR beta sequences matched HLA alleles.

Germline V gene data show CDR1 as MNHNS and CDR2 as SASEGT. CDR3 size: 14 residues. V shed 6 bases, J shed 6 bases, and the junction held 10 bases outside the gene matches. The chain is built from TRBV6-1 and TRBJ2-7; 8 nucleotides match TRBD2. The sequencing input was PBMCs. The TCR was taken from a man between 25 and 39 years old in good health and CMV-seropositive. The CDR3, as DNA: TGTGCCAGCAGCCCCGGGACTAGTCGGAGCGAGCAGTACTTC. Amino acids: CASSPGTSRSEQYF.